One and the same sample provided the 17 T cell receptor beta chains below, sequenced in a study of human T cells and chemical hapten exposure. One entry per CDR3 protein, called by TCRdb with MiXCR from the RACE reads. Found here are around 70,000 distinct CDR3 sequences, around 6.5% of them singletons; the top ten hold around 3.6%. Described time point: healthy volunteer bleed at 6 weeks. Total RNA was isolated from unfractionated whole blood. The material sequenced was whole blood. The origin of the receptors is a female donor in good health. Some clones in this sample may be carry-over from other donors' samples.

The genes are TRBV30 and TRBJ1-4, with TRBD1 as a possible D gene (5 bases). The CDR3 length is 13 residues. CDR1 and CDR2 (germline): GTSNPN, SVGIG (reference sequence). With 5 bases removed from V and 7 bases from J, the gap between germline ends came to 14 bases. CDR3 region: CAWGITQGEKLFF. CDR3 coding DNA: TGTGCCTGGGGAATTACGCAGGGTGAAAAACTGTTTTTT.

In this sample, this clonotype turned up many times. V usage is TRBV29-1 and J usage is TRBJ2-1; a possible D gene is TRBD2 (6 bases). V shed 7 bases and J shed 6 bases, with 19 bases lying between them. CDR1 is SQVTM and CDR2 is ANQGSEA in the germline V gene. The length of the CDR3 is 14 residues. DNA for the CDR3: TGCAGCGGGACATCGGGGGAGGATATCAATGAGCAGTTCTTC. It yields the protein CSGTSGEDINEQFF.

This clonotype was recorded many times. The chain links TRBV5-1 to TRBJ1-1; D may be TRBD1 (5 bases). Looked up from germline, CDR1 is SGHRS and CDR2 is YFSETQ. V was pared by 0 bases and J by 0 bases, with 9 bases between. The CDR3 loop spans 15 amino acids. The CDR3 spells CASSLVGGMNTEAFF. CDR3 DNA sequence: TGCGCCAGCAGCTTGGTGGGGGGAATGAACACTGAAGCTTTCTTT. Full variable domain (outside the CDR3, taken from reference TRBV5-1 and TRBJ1-1): KAGVTQTPRYLIKTRGQQVTLSCSPISGHRSVSWYQQTPGQGLQFLFEYFSETQRNKGNFPGRFSGRQFSNSRSEMNVSTLELGDSALYLCASSLVGGMNTEAFFGQGTRLTVV.

This clonotype has only a few counts. This sequence joins TRBV6-2 or TRBV6-3 and TRBJ1-6, with 11 positions matching TRBD1. CDR1 MNHEY and CDR2 SVGEGT come from the germline V gene. V lost 7 bases and J lost 7; bases outside the gene matches: 3. The CDR3 is 14 amino acids. In DNA form, the CDR3 reads TGTGCCAGCACCAGGACAGGGGGCAATTCACCCCTCCACTTT. Protein: CASTRTGGNSPLHF.

The rearrangement links TRBV7-3 to TRBJ2-1; 7 bases are shared with TRBD2. The germline V gene encodes CDR1 SGHTA and CDR2 FQGTGA. The CDR3 is 15 residues long. V was pared by 1 base and J by 3 bases, with 3 bases of the junction left unmatched. CDR3 DNA sequence: TGTGCCAGCAGCTTAAGCGGGAGTCTCTACAATGAGCAGTTCTTC. This codes for CASSLSGSLYNEQFF.

This clonotype has a count of ten or more. The chain recombines TRBV5-1 with TRBJ1-1; D is unresolved. Germline V gene data show CDR1 as SGHRS and CDR2 as YFSETQ. Trimming removed 4 bases from V and 1 base from J, with 11 bases in between. This CDR3 region has 14 residues. The chain's CDR3 is CASSLSDGNTEAFF. CDR3 DNA: TGCGCCAGCAGCCTTTCTGACGGGAACACTGAAGCTTTCTTT. The full variable domain, completed using reference TRBV5-1 and TRBJ1-1, is KAGVTQTPRYLIKTRGQQVTLSCSPISGHRSVSWYQQTPGQGLQFLFEYFSETQRNKGNFPGRFSGRQFSNSRSEMNVSTLELGDSALYLCASSLSDGNTEAFFGQGTRLTVV.

This clonotype was recorded only once. This chain uses TRBV20-1 with TRBJ1-4; no firm D call. Germline CDR1 is DFQATT and CDR2 is SNEGSKA (reference sequence). This CDR3 contains 13 residues. Trimming took 2 bases from V and 3 from J, leaving 7 bases between them. In DNA form, the CDR3 reads TGCAGTGCTAGACCCGGGGCTAATGAAAAACTGTTTTTT. It is translated as CSARPGANEKLFF.

This clonotype was found many times. The CDR3 region has the DNA TGTGCCAGCAGTCCCAGGGAGGGCAATCAGCCCCAGCATTTT. This sequence encodes CASSPREGNQPQHF. V is TRBV2 and J is TRBJ1-5, with D maybe TRBD1 (5 bases). The V gene's germline CDR1 is SNHLY and CDR2 FYNNEI. The ends were cut back, 5 bases at V and 2 bases at J, with 10 bases in the middle. The CDR3 spans 14 residues.

A few counts support this clonotype. CDR3 bases: TGCAGCGTAAGAAACAGGGGCCCCACAGATACGCAGTATTTT. Amino acid sequence: CSVRNRGPTDTQYF. The chain carries TRBV29-1 and TRBJ2-3; 7 positions agree with TRBD1. Germline V lookup: CDR1 SQVTM, CDR2 ANQGSEA. V was clipped by 6 bases and J by 2 bases; unmatched bases: 8. This CDR3 region has 14 residues.

This clonotype came up many times. The chain joins TRBV3-1 to TRBJ2-1; D is undetermined. Germline lookup yields CDR1 LGHDT and CDR2 YNNKEL (reference sequence). V lost 3 bases and J lost 5, with 11 bases in between. This CDR3 spans 14 amino acids. CDR3 sequence: CASSQGGPHNEQFF. The CDR3, as DNA: TGTGCCAGCAGCCAGGGCGGCCCACACAATGAGCAGTTCTTC.

This clonotype was counted ten times or more. The chain joins TRBV24-1 to TRBJ2-6, with D perhaps TRBD1 (5 bases). The CDR3 totals 18 residues. V was trimmed by 2 bases and J by 2 bases, leaving 15 bases between them. The germline CDR1 and CDR2 sequences are KGHDR and SFDVKD. CDR3 DNA sequence: TGTGCCACCAGTGATTCCGCAGGGATCCTAGCTGGGGCCAACGTCCTGACTTTC. This sequence encodes CATSDSAGILAGANVLTF.

This clonotype was observed at least ten times. The rearrangement joins TRBV7-8 to TRBJ1-2, with a tentative D call TRBD1 (6 bases). The V end was cut by 5 bases, the J end by 6 bases, with 22 bases between. The CDR3 spans 16 residues. Germline-derived CDR1 and CDR2 are SGHVS and FQNEAQ. The DNA of the CDR3 is TGTGCCAGCAGCCCGTCTTGGGGGGGGGGGCCGGATGGCTACACCTTC. This codes for CASSPSWGGGPDGYTF. Based on the CDR3 plus reference TRBV7-8 and TRBJ1-2, the full variable domain is GAGVSQSPRYKVAKRGQDVALRCDPISGHVSLFWYQQALGQGPEFLTYFQNEAQLDKSGLPSDRFFAERPEGSVSTLKIQRTQQEDSAVYLCASSPSWGGGPDGYTFGSGTRLTVV.

Turning to this clonotype: A much larger clone lies a single base off, so this may be a read error. The V gene is TRBV6-5, the J gene TRBJ1-6; 7 nucleotides agree with TRBD1. CDR1 and CDR2 from the germline V gene are MNHEY and SVGAGI. The CDR3 has 15 residues. Written as DNA, the CDR3 is TGTGCCAGCAGATCCAACAGGGGTGGCAATTCACCCCTCAACTTT. It is translated as CASRSNRGGNSPLNF.

This clonotype has just a few counts. The V call is TRBV18, the J call TRBJ2-6; D remains unclear. Germline lookup yields CDR1 KGHSH and CDR2 LQKENI. This CDR3 is built from 13 residues. V was shortened by 8 bases and J by 4 bases, with 9 bases between the two germline ends. The CDR3, as DNA: TGTGCCAGCCACGAATCCGGGGCCAACGTCCTGACTTTC. Its translation is CASHESGANVLTF.

This clonotype was seen many times. The V gene is TRBV28, the J gene TRBJ1-3, with D possibly TRBD1 on 5 matching bases. Trimming cost V 6 bases and J 3 bases, with 15 bases left between them. The CDR3 sequence is 15 residues long. Germline values: CDR1 MDHEN, CDR2 SYDVKM. Here the CDR3 reads CASRSPGGDGNTIYF. In DNA form, the CDR3 reads TGTGCCAGCAGGTCCCCTGGGGGGGATGGAAACACCATATATTTT.

This clonotype was observed at least ten times. The chain has TRBV5-1 and TRBJ1-3; perhaps TRBD1 as D (5 bases). V was pared by 0 bases and J by 4 bases, with 11 bases between. The V gene's germline CDR1 is SGHRS and CDR2 YFSETQ. The CDR3 has 15 amino acids. The CDR3 is CASSLGSGIGNTIYF. The CDR3, as DNA: TGCGCCAGCAGCTTGGGGTCAGGGATAGGAAACACCATATATTTT.

This clonotype has only a few counts. CDR3 coding DNA: TGTGCCAGCAGTTTAGGCCCCGAGGGGCCCAAAAACATTCAGTACTTC. As protein: CASSLGPEGPKNIQYF. This chain joins TRBV27 and TRBJ2-4; D could derive from TRBD1 or TRBD2 (5 bases each). Trimming shortened V by 2 bases and J by 2 bases, and 13 bases separated the two germline ends. This CDR3 has 16 residues. CDR1 and CDR2 (germline): MNHEY, SMNVEV (reference sequence).